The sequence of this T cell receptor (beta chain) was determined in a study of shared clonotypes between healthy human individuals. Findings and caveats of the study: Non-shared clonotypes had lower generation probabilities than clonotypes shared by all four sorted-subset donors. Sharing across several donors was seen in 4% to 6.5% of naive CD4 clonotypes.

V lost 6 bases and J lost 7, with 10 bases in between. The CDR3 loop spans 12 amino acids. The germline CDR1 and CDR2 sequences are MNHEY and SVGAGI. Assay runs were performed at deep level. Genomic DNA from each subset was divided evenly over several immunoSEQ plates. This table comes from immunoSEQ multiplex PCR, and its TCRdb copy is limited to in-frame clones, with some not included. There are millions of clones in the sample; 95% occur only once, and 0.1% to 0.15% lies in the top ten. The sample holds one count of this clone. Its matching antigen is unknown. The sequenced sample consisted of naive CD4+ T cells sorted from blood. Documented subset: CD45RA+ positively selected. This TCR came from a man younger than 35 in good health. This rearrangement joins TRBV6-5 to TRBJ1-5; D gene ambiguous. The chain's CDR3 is CASSAAGQPQHF. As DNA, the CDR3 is TGTGCCAGCAGCGCCGCCGGCCAGCCCCAGCATTTT.